A selection of T cell receptor beta chains follows, all from one sample in a study of CD4+ T cells in melanoma. Generated by immunoSEQ multiplex PCR, the TCRdb table keeps only in-frame clones and is missing some. The table includes 9,500 to 11,000 clones, 50% to 65% detected once. The specimen was cells from a culture (not recorded whether cultured in vitro). The receptors were sampled from a human donor with melanoma. CDR3s include the opening cysteine and the closing phenylalanine or tryptophan. The D gene is left open where the match is weak. Size is omitted from some rows. Given values are once, few, many or a class for expanded clones.

. | TRBJ1-2 | TRBV4-2 | 16 | few | CASSQDIRDTRHGYTF | TGTGCCAGCAGCCAAGATATCCGGGACACACGTCATGGCTACACCTTC
TRBD1 | TRBJ1-1 | TRBV2 | 16 | . | CASRDRGRTGNTEAFF | TGTGCCAGCAGGGACAGGGGGCGCACGGGGAACACTGAAGCTTTCTTT
. | TRBJ1-5 | TRBV5-5 | 13 | . | CASSLGAGQPQHF | TGTGCCAGCAGCTTGGGGGCTGGTCAGCCCCAGCATTTT
TRBD2 | TRBJ2-2 | TRBV5-4 | 16 | few | CASSWAGAGGPGELFF | TGTGCCAGCAGCTGGGCAGGAGCGGGGGGGCCCGGGGAGCTGTTTTTT
. | TRBJ1-4 | TRBV4-2 | 14 | . | CASSQRGAGEKLFF | TGTGCCAGCAGCCAACGGGGGGCGGGTGAAAAACTGTTTTTT
. | TRBJ2-7 | TRBV29-1 | 11 | . | CSVDRLGEQYF | TGCAGCGTTGACAGGTTGGGAGAGCAGTACTTC
. | TRBJ2-1 | TRBV7-3 | 15 | . | CASSSGLSSYNEQFF | TGTGCCAGCAGCTCGGGGCTAAGCTCCTACAATGAGCAGTTCTTC
. | TRBJ1-3 | TRBV5-1 | 15 | few | CASTDPGGPGNTIYF | TGCGCCAGCACCGACCCGGGTGGACCTGGAAACACCATATATTTT
. | TRBJ2-5 | TRBV29-1 | 13 | . | CSVIWGAGKTQYF | TGCAGCGTGATTTGGGGGGCCGGGAAGACCCAGTACTTC
. | TRBJ2-6 | TRBV5-1 | 20 | . | CASSLVGPTGSLGGANVLTF | TGCGCCAGCAGCTTGGTAGGTCCGACAGGCTCCCTCGGGGGGGCCAACGTCCTGACTTTC
. | TRBJ1-3 | TRBV23-1 | 14 | . | CASSPDRPGNTIYF | TGCGCCAGCAGTCCCGACAGGCCTGGAAACACCATATATTTT
. | TRBJ1-2 | TRBV6-5 | 14 | few | CASRAPGDNYGYTF | TGTGCCAGCAGGGCGCCTGGGGATAACTATGGCTACACCTTC
. | TRBJ2-2 | TRBV11-1 | 13 | once | CASSLWNTGELFF | TGTGCCAGCAGCTTGTGGAACACCGGGGAGCTGTTTTTT
. | TRBJ2-6 | TRBV9 | 21 | . | CASSPLAGWGARSTGANVLTF | TGTGCCAGCAGCCCCCTGGCGGGTTGGGGGGCTAGGTCGACTGGGGCCAACGTCCTGACTTTC